The 21 T cell receptor beta chains in this list originate from one sample, sequenced in a study of cytomegalovirus exposure and HLA in healthy donors. It was with 60 Vbeta and 13 Jbeta primers that the PCR ran. Clones were sequenced by immunoSEQ multiplex PCR, and TCRdb holds only the in-frame ones, with some missing. The sample yields hundreds of thousands of clones, 80% to 85% seen once. The sample was PBMCs. The receptors stem from a boy younger than 10 in good health and CMV-seronegative.

The chain has TRBV12-5 and TRBJ1-6; 9 nucleotides agree with TRBD1. Looked up from germline, CDR1 is LGHNT and CDR2 is FRNRAP. The CDR3 spans 16 residues. J was trimmed by 11 bases and V by 2 bases; bases with no gene match: 10. The CDR3 DNA is TGTGCTAGTGGTTTGCTCTACACAGGGGGCCAGACACCCCTCCACTTT. This translates into CASGLLYTGGQTPLHF. The full variable domain, with the rest looked up from reference TRBV12-5 and TRBJ1-6, is DARVTQTPRHKVTEMGQEVTMRCQPILGHNTVFWYRQTMMQGLELLAYFRNRAPLDDSGMPKDRFSAEMPDATLATLKIQPSEPRDSAVYFCASGLLYTGGQTPLHFGNGTRLTVT.

The V and J genes are TRBV2 and TRBJ1-1; D gene unclear. Germline CDR1 and CDR2: SNHLY and FYNNEI. With 8 bases removed from V and 1 base from J, the gap between germline ends came to 11 bases. The CDR3 extends over 13 amino acids. The CDR3 sequence: CASARDRNTEAFF. DNA for the CDR3: TGTGCCAGCGCCCGGGATAGGAACACTGAAGCTTTCTTT.

This clone is a singleton in its sample. The genes are TRBV5-4 and TRBJ2-7; possibly TRBD1 for D (6 bases). The CDR3 is 14 residues long. V shed 0 bases and J shed 6 bases, with 13 bases lying between them. Per germline, CDR1 SGHNT and CDR2 YYREEE (reference sequence). CDR3 sequence: CASSLGAGEIEQYF. In nucleotides, the CDR3 is TGTGCCAGCAGCTTGGGGGCAGGGGAGATCGAGCAGTACTTC.

In its sample, this clone was seen a few times. The chain links TRBV2 to TRBJ1-4, with D perhaps matching TRBD1 (5 bases). The V end was cut by 3 bases, the J end by 7 bases, with 12 bases between. Germline CDR1 and CDR2: SNHLY and FYNNEI. This CDR3 is 14 amino acids long. CDR3 region: CASSEPGGGEKLFF. The CDR3 nucleotides read TGTGCCAGCAGTGAGCCGGGGGGAGGTGAAAAACTGTTTTTT. The full variable domain, with the rest looked up from reference TRBV2 and TRBJ1-4, is EPEVTQTPSHQVTQMGQEVILRCVPISNHLYFYWYRQILGQKVEFLVSFYNNEISEKSEIFDDQFSVERPDGSNFTLKIRSTKLEDSAMYFCASSEPGGGEKLFFGSGTQLSVL.

The V gene is TRBV5-4, the J gene TRBJ1-1; 9 positions match TRBD1. Germline assignment: CDR1 SGHNT and CDR2 YYREEE (reference sequence). This CDR3 is built from 14 residues. The J segment lost 3 bases and the V segment lost 4 bases, leaving 4 bases of the junction unmatched. CDR3 in DNA: TGTGCCAGCAGCGGGACAGGGAGGGACACTGAAGCTTTCTTT. Translation gives CASSGTGRDTEAFF. The full variable domain, completed using reference TRBV5-4 and TRBJ1-1, is ETGVTQSPTHLIKTRGQQVTLRCSSQSGHNTVSWYQQALGQGPQFIFQYYREEENGRGNFPPRFSGLQFPNYSSELNVNALELDDSALYLCASSGTGRDTEAFFGQGTRLTVV.

The CDR3 DNA reads TGTGCCTGGAGCCGGGACAGCTTGGGAGAGCAGTACTTC. Translated, it gives CAWSRDSLGEQYF. J is TRBJ2-7 and V is TRBV30; TRBD1 aligns across 7 bases. Germline CDR1 is GTSNPN and CDR2 is SVGIG (reference sequence). There are 13 residues in the CDR3. V shed 3 bases and J 7 bases; nucleotides not matched to a gene: 9.

The CDR3 spells CASGRGSGNTIYF. The CDR3 DNA reads as TGTGCCAGTGGGAGGGGATCTGGAAACACCATATATTTT. V gene TRBV19 combines with J gene TRBJ1-3; D is perhaps TRBD1 (5 bases). With 8 bases removed from V and 1 base from J, the gap between germline ends came to 9 bases. CDR1 is LNHDA and CDR2 is SQIVND in the germline V gene (reference sequence). This CDR3 has 13 amino acids.

The J gene is TRBJ1-2, the V gene TRBV30; the D is unclear. Germline V CDR1 and CDR2: GTSNPN, SVGIG (reference sequence). The CDR3 is made up of 12 amino acids. V was clipped by 4 bases and J by 8 bases, with 14 bases between them. The CDR3 nucleotides read TGTGCCTGGACCCGAGAGGGTTTCGGCTACACCTTC. Protein sequence: CAWTREGFGYTF.

The V call is TRBV11-2, the J call TRBJ1-1; tentatively, D is TRBD1 (5 bases). Trimming took off 5 bases at V and 3 bases at J, with 19 bases between the two ends. The germline CDR1 and CDR2 sequences are SGHAT and FQNNGV. The CDR3 length is 16 residues. CDR3 region: CASSPPFGGMDTEAFF. Written as DNA, the CDR3 is TGTGCCAGCAGCCCCCCTTTCGGGGGGATGGACACTGAAGCTTTCTTT.

The chain is built from TRBV25-1 and TRBJ1-6, with D perhaps TRBD1 (6 bases). V lost 4 bases, J lost 8 bases, and 18 bases lay in between. Germline CDR1 and CDR2: MGHDK and SYGVNS. This CDR3 is 16 amino acids long. CDR3 protein: CASSGGQWALDSPLHF. The CDR3 DNA reads TGTGCCAGCAGTGGAGGACAGTGGGCGTTGGATTCACCCCTCCACTTT.

This rearrangement joins TRBV4-1 to TRBJ2-3; 10 bases fit TRBD2. The CDR3 contains 16 residues. Trimming at V came to 4 bases and at J to 0 bases, leaving 4 bases not matched to a gene. Germline values: CDR1 MGHRA, CDR2 YSYEKL. The CDR3 loop reads CASSPWTSGSTDTQYF. The CDR3 DNA sequence: TGCGCCAGCAGCCCTTGGACTAGCGGAAGCACAGATACGCAGTATTTT.

J is TRBJ2-1 and V is TRBV7-9; TRBD1 agrees at 10 bases. This CDR3 has 15 residues. Trimming took 2 bases from V and 9 from J; bases not matched to a gene: 7. Germline CDR1 reads SEHNR; CDR2 reads FQNEAQ (reference sequence). CDR3 coding DNA: TGTGCCAGCAGCTTATTGGGACAGGGGACCATTGAGCAGTTCTTC. Amino acids: CASSLLGQGTIEQFF.

Here the CDR3 reads CASSGPGTGDYGYTF. DNA for the CDR3: TGTGCCAGCAGTGGACCCGGGACAGGAGACTATGGCTACACCTTC. This chain links TRBV25-1 with TRBJ1-2; 8 bases are shared with TRBD1. Germline values: CDR1 MGHDK, CDR2 SYGVNS. CDR3 length equals 15 residues. Trimming removed 4 bases from V and 3 bases from J; junction bases left unmatched: 7.

The gene calls are TRBV9 and TRBJ1-6; D may be TRBD1 (5 bases). The CDR3 totals 18 residues. V was trimmed by 0 bases and J by 6 bases, leaving 19 bases between them. The germline V gene encodes CDR1 SGDLS and CDR2 YYNGEE. DNA for the CDR3: TGTGCCAGCAGCGTAGGGGGGGGAACGGGGGTGGGTAATTCACCCCTCCACTTT. This gives the protein CASSVGGGTGVGNSPLHF.

The V call is TRBV11-2, the J call TRBJ2-5, with D maybe TRBD2 (6 bases). Trimming removed 0 bases at V and 4 bases at J, with 15 bases between. The CDR3 runs 16 residues. Germline CDR1 is SGHAT and CDR2 is FQNNGV. The CDR3 DNA follows: TGTGCCAGCAGCTTAGATCTTGCTGTCGGGGGAGAGACCCAGTACTTC. The encoded protein is CASSLDLAVGGETQYF.

The genes are TRBV28 and TRBJ1-1; D is unresolved. Germline CDR1 and CDR2: MDHEN and SYDVKM. The CDR3 extends over 12 amino acids. In DNA, the CDR3 is TGTGTAGTCCGCCCCATGAACACTGAAGCTTTCTTT. Amino acids: CVVRPMNTEAFF. Full variable domain (remainder filled in from reference TRBV28 and TRBJ1-1): DVKVTQSSRYLVKRTGEKVFLECVQDMDHENMFWYRQDPGLGLRLIYFSYDVKMKEKGDIPEGYSVSREKKERFSLILESASTNQTSMYLCVVRPMNTEAFFGQGTRLTVV.

The CDR3 is CASSQTGGATNEQFF. CDR3 bases: TGTGCCAGCAGTCAGACAGGGGGCGCAACCAATGAGCAGTTCTTC. V gene TRBV6-5 combines with J gene TRBJ2-1, with 10 bases identical to TRBD1. Per the germline V gene, CDR1 is MNHEY and CDR2 is SVGAGI. Germline trimming cut 5 bases from V and 6 bases from J; bases unmatched to any gene: 7. CDR3 length equals 15 residues.

The chain couples TRBV27 to TRBJ1-2; 8 bases map to TRBD1. The CDR3 is 14 residues long. Per the germline V gene, CDR1 is MNHEY and CDR2 is SMNVEV (reference sequence). The ends lost 7 bases at V and 4 bases at J; junction bases unmatched: 8. The CDR3 nucleotides read TGTGCCAGCAAAAACAGGGGGTCCCTCTATGGCTACACCTTC. The encoded protein is CASKNRGSLYGYTF.

This rearrangement joins TRBV5-6 to TRBJ2-7, with D possibly being TRBD2 (6 bases). V lost 2 bases, J lost 5 bases, and 11 bases lay in between. This CDR3 region has 13 residues. Germline V gives CDR1 SGHDT, CDR2 YYEEEE. Here the CDR3 reads CASSFGGSDEQYF. CDR3 sequence (DNA): TGTGCCAGCAGCTTCGGGGGATCGGACGAGCAGTACTTC.

Notes on this clone: The germline gene is not matched at one end of the junction; a read error may be the cause. The CDR3 spells CSVEDYGRGSHEQYF. CDR3 in DNA: TGCAGCGTTGAAGATTACGGTAGGGGCTCCCACGAGCAGTACTTC. The chain carries TRBV29-1 and TRBJ2-5; a possible D gene is TRBD1 (5 bases). The J call may be faulty, since TRBJ2-7 better matches the DNA end. The CDR3 spans 15 residues. Germline assignment: CDR1 SQVTM and CDR2 ANQGSEA.

J is TRBJ2-1 and V is TRBV2; D may be TRBD2 (6 bases). The CDR3 is 14 residues long. Germline CDR1 is SNHLY and CDR2 is FYNNEI. V dropped 10 bases and J dropped 6 bases, with 19 bases sitting between them. The CDR3 nucleotides are TGTGCCACCCGAAAGGGCGGAGGGGTCAATGAGCAGTTCTTC. Its protein is CATRKGGGVNEQFF.